In its sample, the clone carrying this T cell receptor (beta chain) was seen many times. Its antigen is not identified. The source of the sample is a study of glioma-infiltrating T cells. Study results and limitations: Non-neoplastic patients had below-expected tissue-blood divergence, while all gliomas exceeded expectation.

V lost 5 bases to trimming and J lost 3 bases; unmatched junction nucleotides: 4. The CDR3 contains 14 residues. CDR1 is SGHAT and CDR2 is FQDESV in the germline V gene (reference sequence). TCR alpha and beta CDR3 regions were amplified from RNA using iRepertoire nested multiplex PCR. TCRdb called the multiplex PCR reads again in MiXCR, with one record for every CDR3 protein. This sample has about 190,000 distinct CDR3 sequences, with approximately 30% found just once. The sequence was obtained from a human donor with low-grade glioma or glioblastoma, undergoing nonglioma brain surgery, or in good health (not recorded which). Sequenced input: glioma tissue, nonneoplastic brain tissue, or PBMCs (not recorded which). V gene TRBV11-1 combines with J gene TRBJ2-5; 9 bases are a match to TRBD1. The CDR3 bases are TGTGCCAGCAGCCCGGGACAGGGAGAAGAGACCCAGTACTTC. Amino acids: CASSPGQGEETQYF.